This T cell receptor beta chain stems from a study of T cells in Graves' hyperthyroidism and ophthalmopathy. Study-level points and caveats: Stable hyperthyroidism was separated from ophthalmopathy by a model based on 13 V-J features. Blood held most thyroid clonotypes expanded above 0.001 frequency.

The germline CDR1 and CDR2 sequences are SGHVS and FNYEAQ. After removal of 1 base from V and 0 bases from J, the junction contained 3 bases not matched to a gene. The CDR3 is 17 amino acids. This clonotype was picked up many times. Its specificity is unknown. For Graves' hyperthyroidism to be stable, ophthalmopathy could not progress within 18 months. Diagnosing involved the use of clinical symptoms, serum thyroxine and TRAb, thyroid ultrasound and orbital computed tomography. The TCR beta CDR3 regions underwent amplification using RNA transcripts as the source. When the TCR CDR3 underwent first-round RT-PCR, the HTBI primer set was used. TCRdb reprocessed the multiplex PCR reads via MiXCR and lists one record per CDR3 protein. The sample holds hundreds of thousands of distinct CDR3 sequences, about two fifths seen once.

Sequenced input: blood. The chain joins TRBV7-6 to TRBJ2-2, with TRBD2 identical over 9 bases. The clonotype originates from a man younger than 35 with Graves' hyperthyroidism. The CDR3 is CASSLEASGANTGELFF. The CDR3 region has the DNA TGTGCCAGCAGCTTAGAAGCTAGCGGGGCGAACACCGGGGAGCTGTTTTTT.